The T cell receptor beta chain described here comes from a study of blood T cell repertoires in COVID-19. Turning to the study itself: Material from acute and convalescent COVID-19 was sourced from the United States, Italy and Spain. T cells, B-cell-depleted T cells, or PBMCs provided the cDNA or gDNA that served as material.

This clone was picked up one time. As originally analysed: Estimation of nucleated cell counts relied on the amplification of reference gene primers. Profiled with immunoSEQ multiplex PCR; TCRdb holds only in-frame clones, not every one. Clonal size and the V and J genes are those of that table, whereas D and trimming came from the DNA. Of some 200,000 clones detected, around 83% appear once; the ten largest clones hold over 7%. Losses at the gene ends were 4 bases for V and 7 bases for J; bases not matched to a gene: 9. Germline V gives CDR1 LNHDA, CDR2 SQIVND (reference sequence). CDR3 length: 15 residues.

The TCR sequence derives from a woman older than 75 in a cohort sampled during active or convalescent COVID-19. The sample was peripheral blood. This chain links TRBV19 with TRBJ1-4, with 7 positions matching TRBD1. The CDR3 protein is CASSRTGTVGEKLFF. The DNA for the CDR3 is TGTGCCAGTAGTAGGACCGGGACAGTAGGTGAAAAACTGTTTTTT.